The 26 T cell receptor beta chains presented below share a single source sample, sequenced in a study of shared clonotypes between healthy human individuals. Produced via immunoSEQ multiplex PCR; TCRdb's table is partial and in-frame only. In the table there are 900,000 to 1,200,000 clones, around 82% of which are singletons. Sequencing was performed on memory CD4+ T cells from PBMCs. Subset: CD45RA-negative fraction. The receptors here all came from a man between 18 and 29 years old in good health. Some clones in this sample may be carry-over from other donors' samples.

This chain joins TRBV7-3 and TRBJ2-1; possible D gene TRBD1, 6 bases. Germline values: CDR1 SGHTA, CDR2 FQGTGA. Trimming left V 5 bases short and J 2 bases short, with 13 bases between. The CDR3 extends over 15 amino acids. In nucleotides, the CDR3 is TGTGCCAGCAGCGCGACAGGCGGCCCCTACAATGAGCAGTTCTTC. Protein product: CASSATGGPYNEQFF.

V gene TRBV29-1 combines with J gene TRBJ2-7; either TRBD1 or TRBD2 may supply D (6 bases each). The CDR3 is 16 amino acids. The germline V and J ends were trimmed by 0 bases and 1 base, with 16 bases remaining between them. The germline gives CDR1 SQVTM, CDR2 ANQGSEA. This CDR3 reads CSVEDSGRGGSYEQYF. CDR3 coding DNA: TGCAGCGTTGAAGATAGCGGCAGGGGCGGTTCCTACGAGCAGTACTTC.

The rearrangement links TRBV9 to TRBJ2-5; D is unresolved. Trimming cost V 4 bases and J 0 bases, with 7 bases left between them. The CDR3 covers 13 residues. Germline CDR1 is SGDLS and CDR2 is YYNGEE. CDR3 protein: CASSTGHQETQYF. The CDR3 nucleotides read TGTGCCAGCAGCACCGGACACCAAGAGACCCAGTACTTC.

This clone showed up many times. This sequence joins TRBV7-2 and TRBJ2-1; 12 bases align to TRBD2. The CDR3 is 15 amino acids. CDR1 and CDR2 (germline): SGHTA, FQGNSA. The J segment lost 10 bases and the V segment lost 6 bases, leaving 10 bases of the junction unmatched. CDR3 sequence (DNA): TGTGCCAGCAGTTCCGGGACTAGCGGGCCCAAAGAGCAGTTCTTC. Residues: CASSSGTSGPKEQFF. Based on the CDR3 plus reference TRBV7-2 and TRBJ2-1, the full variable domain is GAGVSQSPSNKVTEKGKDVELRCDPISGHTALYWYRQSLGQGLEFLIYFQGNSAPDKSGLPSDRFSAERTGGSVSTLTIQRTQQEDSAVYLCASSSGTSGPKEQFFGPGTRLTVL.

This clone was counted between two and nine times. The rearrangement links TRBV4-1 to TRBJ2-3; 11 bases agree with TRBD2. This CDR3 is 16 amino acids long. V was clipped by 5 bases and J by 5 bases; unmatched bases: 9. Germline-derived CDR1 and CDR2 are MGHRA and YSYEKL. The CDR3 here is CASSSLLAGAVDTQYF. The CDR3 nucleotides read TGCGCCAGCAGCTCTCTACTAGCGGGAGCTGTAGATACGCAGTATTTT.

This chain joins TRBV10-1 and TRBJ2-3; TRBD1 matches 12 bases. The germline CDR1 and CDR2 sequences are WNHNN and SYGVQD (reference sequence). V shed 2 bases, J shed 5 bases, and the junction held 8 bases outside the gene matches. The CDR3 is 17 residues long. The CDR3 DNA reads as TGCGCCAGCAGTGAGGGGACAGGGGGCCTAGTTGTAGATACGCAGTATTTT. Translating it yields CASSEGTGGLVVDTQYF.

A word on this clone: This may stem from a read error, because a much larger clone lies one nucleotide away. The same CDR3 also results from other DNA sequences found in this sample. The chain recombines TRBV6-6 with TRBJ2-5; D is undetermined. V lost 0 bases and J 5 bases, leaving 4 bases between the germline ends. Per the germline V gene, CDR1 is MNHNY and CDR2 is SVGAGI (reference sequence). This CDR3 is built from 12 residues. The CDR3 DNA reads TGTGCCAGCAGTTACTCAAGGGAGACCCAGTACTTC. Translation: CASSYSRETQYF.

J is TRBJ1-1 and V is TRBV28; no clear D. CDR3 length: 12 residues. The ends were cut back, 6 bases at V and 4 bases at J, with 9 bases in the middle. Per the germline V gene, CDR1 is MDHEN and CDR2 is SYDVKM. CDR3 nucleotides: TGTGCCAGCAGCGGACCGGGCACTGAAGCTTTCTTT. Its protein is CASSGPGTEAFF.

The J gene is TRBJ2-1, the V gene TRBV6-6, with 7 bases matching TRBD2. The CDR3 runs to 14 residues. V was clipped by 5 bases and J by 4 bases; unmatched bases: 5. In germline, CDR1 is MNHNY, CDR2 SVGAGI (reference sequence). The CDR3 is CASSDGRLYNEQFF. For the CDR3, the DNA is TGTGCCAGCAGTGACGGGAGGCTGTACAATGAGCAGTTCTTC.

The V and J genes are TRBV11-2 and TRBJ2-7, with 8 bases matching TRBD2. Trimming cost V 5 bases and J 0 bases; bases outside gene matches: 6. Per the germline V gene, CDR1 is SGHAT and CDR2 is FQNNGV. This CDR3 region has 15 residues. The CDR3 is CASSPSSGPSYEQYF. The CDR3 nucleotides are TGTGCCAGCAGCCCGTCTAGCGGGCCCTCCTACGAGCAGTACTTC.

The chain recombines TRBV30 with TRBJ2-5, with D uncertain. From germline, CDR1 is GTSNPN and CDR2 SVGIG (reference sequence). V gave up 1 base and J gave up 5 bases, with 11 bases separating them. The CDR3 extends over 13 amino acids. CDR3 sequence reads: CAWSGVVGETQYF. DNA for the CDR3: TGTGCCTGGAGTGGCGTGGTTGGGGAGACCCAGTACTTC.

Remarks on this clone: At one of its ends the junction is not consistent with the germline gene, which may arise from a read error. The chain uses TRBV5-3 and TRBJ2-7; 11 nucleotides line up with TRBD1. TRBV5-3 is classed as an ORF, of uncertain function. CDR3 length: 14 residues. CDR3 sequence: CASSASGTGGPSTF. The CDR3, as DNA: TGTGCCAGCAGCGCTTCCGGGACAGGGGGGCCATCAACCTTC.

This chain joins TRBV6-5 and TRBJ2-3; TRBD2 might be the D (6 bases). CDR3 size: 14 residues. The V gene's germline CDR1 is MNHEY and CDR2 SVGAGI. Deletions cut 9 bases from V and 0 bases from J, with 13 bases between. CDR3 nucleotides: TGTGCCAGTAAGCCGGGGGTAAGCACAGATACGCAGTATTTT. This codes for CASKPGVSTDTQYF.

V gene TRBV30 combines with J gene TRBJ2-5; D might be TRBD2 (6 bases). In germline, CDR1 is GTSNPN, CDR2 SVGIG (reference sequence). The CDR3 is made up of 14 amino acids. The V and J ends lost 2 bases and 5 bases respectively, with 15 bases between them. CDR3 sequence reads: CAWSRRGTRETQYF. CDR3 nucleotide sequence: TGTGCCTGGAGTAGGCGGGGCACAAGGGAGACCCAGTACTTC.

The chain joins TRBV11-1 to TRBJ1-1; D is perhaps TRBD1 (5 bases). Trimming pared 0 bases from V and 0 bases from J, leaving 8 bases between. Germline-derived CDR1 and CDR2 are SGHAT and FQDESV (reference sequence). The CDR3 has 15 residues. The CDR3 reads CASSLAGGVNTEAFF. DNA for the CDR3: TGTGCCAGCAGCTTAGCAGGAGGGGTGAACACTGAAGCTTTCTTT.

Worth noting for this clone: This CDR3 is also generated by other DNA sequences in the sample. J is TRBJ2-3 and V is TRBV29-1; 7 bases are shared with TRBD1. The germline gives CDR1 SQVTM, CDR2 ANQGSEA. The CDR3 is 13 amino acids. Trimming took 4 bases from V and 1 from J; bases not matched to a gene: 2. CDR3 sequence reads: CSVGQGGTDTQYF. The CDR3 DNA sequence: TGCAGCGTTGGGCAGGGGGGCACAGATACGCAGTATTTT.

The chain employs TRBV6-1 and TRBJ2-4; D is possibly TRBD1 (6 bases). Germline values: CDR1 MNHNS, CDR2 SASEGT. The CDR3 is 15 amino acids. V lost 1 base and J 6 bases, leaving 13 bases between the germline ends. DNA for the CDR3: TGTGCCAGCAGTGAAGACAGGGCTAGGGGAAACATTCAGTACTTC. It specifies CASSEDRARGNIQYF.

The chain couples TRBV9 to TRBJ2-7; the D call may be TRBD1 or TRBD2 (5 bases each). Trimming cost V 0 bases and J 1 base, with 11 bases left between them. CDR1 is SGDLS and CDR2 is YYNGEE in the germline V gene. The CDR3 has 15 amino acids. CDR3 sequence (DNA): TGTGCCAGCAGCGTAGCTCCGGGGCCATCCTACGAGCAGTACTTC. This translates into CASSVAPGPSYEQYF.

The J gene is TRBJ1-2, the V gene TRBV28; D not resolved. CDR1 and CDR2 from the germline V gene are MDHEN and SYDVKM. This CDR3 comprises 14 residues. The ends were cut back, 8 bases at V and 5 bases at J, with 18 bases in the middle. CDR3 DNA sequence: TGTGCCAGCCACCTGGCCGGACCGACTTATGGCTACACCTTC. Encoded protein: CASHLAGPTYGYTF.

This chain links TRBV28 with TRBJ1-1, with no clear D. Germline V gene lookup returns CDR1 MDHEN and CDR2 SYDVKM. This CDR3 spans 13 amino acids. The V gene lost 4 bases and the J gene lost 7 bases, with 13 bases spanning the gap. In nucleotides, the CDR3 is TGTGCCAGCAGTTGGGTGCGGACGGGTGAAGCTTTCTTT. Protein product: CASSWVRTGEAFF.

The rearrangement joins TRBV11-3 to TRBJ2-3; 7 bases line up with TRBD1. Germline CDR1 is SGHNT and CDR2 is YENEEA. V gave up 5 bases and J gave up 1 base; unmatched junction bases: 9. There are 16 residues in the CDR3. CDR3 DNA: TGTGCCAGCAGCGCACGAACAGGGGCCGGCACAGATACGCAGTATTTT. Its translation is CASSARTGAGTDTQYF.

This clone appeared a few times. The chain uses TRBV19 and TRBJ2-3; 7 nucleotides line up with TRBD2. CDR3 length: 13 residues. The germline V gene has CDR1 LNHDA and CDR2 SQIVND (reference sequence). After removal of 4 bases from V and 9 bases from J, the junction contained 7 bases not matched to a gene. The CDR3 reads CASSSGREVTQYF. Here the CDR3 DNA reads TGTGCCAGTAGTAGCGGGAGAGAGGTCACGCAGTATTTT.

A word on this clone: Other DNA variants within this sample encode the same CDR3. The rearrangement joins TRBV25-1 to TRBJ2-7; D is uncertain. The germline V gene has CDR1 MGHDK and CDR2 SYGVNS. Deletions cut 4 bases from V and 4 bases from J, with 5 bases between. The CDR3 contains 11 residues. CDR3 sequence: CASSVSYEQYF. The CDR3 DNA reads as TGTGCCAGCAGTGTAAGTTACGAGCAGTACTTC.

The rearrangement joins TRBV18 to TRBJ1-5; TRBD1 is a possible D gene (5 bases). Trimming removed 2 bases at V and 7 bases at J, with 9 bases between. Germline CDR1 and CDR2: KGHSH and LQKENI. The CDR3 is made up of 13 amino acids. CDR3 in amino acids: CASSPEGRQPQHF. CDR3 nucleotides: TGTGCCAGCTCACCAGAGGGGAGACAGCCCCAGCATTTT. Filled out from reference TRBV18 and TRBJ1-5, the complete variable domain reads NAGVMQNPRHLVRRRGQEARLRCSPMKGHSHVYWYRQLPEEGLKFMVYLQKENIIDESGMPKERFSAEFPKEGPSILRIQQVVRGDSAAYFCASSPEGRQPQHFGDGTRLSIL.

A note on this clone: A far larger clone is off by one base, so a read error is likely. V is TRBV27 and J is TRBJ1-1, with D tentatively TRBD1 (6 bases). CDR3 length equals 14 residues. CDR1 is MNHEY, CDR2 SMNVEV, per germline (reference sequence). The CDR3 sequence: CAGSTGQGRPEAFF. The CDR3 DNA sequence: TGTGCCGGCAGCACGGGGCAGGGGAGGCCTGAAGCTTTCTTT.

The chain links TRBV5-1 to TRBJ2-3; TRBD2 agrees at 12 bases. The CDR3 runs to 16 residues. V dropped 2 bases and J dropped 4; count of bases not matched to a gene: 5. CDR1 and CDR2 (germline): SGHRS, YFSETQ. CDR3 sequence (DNA): TGCGCCAGCAGCTTATCTAGCGGGAGGGTGGCAGATACGCAGTATTTT. Translation: CASSLSSGRVADTQYF. Combining the CDR3 with reference TRBV5-1 and TRBJ2-3 gives the whole variable domain KAGVTQTPRYLIKTRGQQVTLSCSPISGHRSVSWYQQTPGQGLQFLFEYFSETQRNKGNFPGRFSGRQFSNSRSEMNVSTLELGDSALYLCASSLSSGRVADTQYFGPGTRLTVL.